This T cell receptor beta chain is from a study of shared clonotypes between healthy human individuals. Study-level information: The study used three CD4 naive, three CD4 memory, two CD8 naive and one CD8 memory plate per donor.

Concerning this clone itself: The antigen remains undetermined.

V was clipped by 6 bases and J by 2 bases; unmatched bases: 4. The CDR3 covers 14 residues. CDR1 is SGHTA, CDR2 FQGTGA, per germline. Findings and limits, study-wide: Rarefaction showed that sequencing of sorted subsets was incomplete (despite large depth).

Produced via immunoSEQ multiplex PCR; TCRdb's table is partial and in-frame only. The sample lists some 2.3 million clones, more than 80% occurring once. The rearrangement joins TRBV7-3 to TRBJ2-5, with 9 positions matching TRBD2. Sample: naive CD4+ T cells from PBMCs. The subset: CD45RA+ positively selected. This clonotype was sampled from a man aged 18 to 30 in good health. Some clones in this sample may be carry-over from other donors' samples. The chain's CDR3 is CASSKTSGQETQYF. The DNA of the CDR3 is TGTGCCAGCAGTAAGACTAGCGGACAAGAGACCCAGTACTTC.